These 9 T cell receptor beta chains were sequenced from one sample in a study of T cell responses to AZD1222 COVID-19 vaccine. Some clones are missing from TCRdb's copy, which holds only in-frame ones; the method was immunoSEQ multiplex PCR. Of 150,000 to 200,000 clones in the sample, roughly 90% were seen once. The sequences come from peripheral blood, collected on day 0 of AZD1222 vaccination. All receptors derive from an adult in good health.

CDR3 DNA sequence: TGTGCCAGCAGTGAATCGGCTGTAGGCACCGGGGAGCTGTTTTTT. Amino acids: CASSESAVGTGELFF. The chain carries TRBV2 and TRBJ2-2; no clear D gene. The V end lost 2 bases, the J end lost 4 bases, and 11 bases lay between the germline ends. Germline CDR1 SNHLY, CDR2 FYNNEI. The CDR3 covers 15 residues.

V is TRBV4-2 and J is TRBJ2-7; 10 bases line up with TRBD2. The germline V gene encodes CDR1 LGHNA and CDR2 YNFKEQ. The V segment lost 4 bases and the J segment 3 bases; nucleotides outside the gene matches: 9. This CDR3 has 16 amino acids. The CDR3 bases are TGTGCCAGCAGCCCAGCCCCTCTAGCGGGAGTCTACGAGCAGTACTTC. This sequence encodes CASSPAPLAGVYEQYF.

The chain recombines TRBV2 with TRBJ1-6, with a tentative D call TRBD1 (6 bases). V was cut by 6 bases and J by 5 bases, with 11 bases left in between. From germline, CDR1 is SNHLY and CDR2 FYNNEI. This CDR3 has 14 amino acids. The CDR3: CASRADSNNSPLHF. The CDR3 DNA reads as TGTGCCAGCAGAGCGGACAGTAATAATTCACCCCTCCACTTT.

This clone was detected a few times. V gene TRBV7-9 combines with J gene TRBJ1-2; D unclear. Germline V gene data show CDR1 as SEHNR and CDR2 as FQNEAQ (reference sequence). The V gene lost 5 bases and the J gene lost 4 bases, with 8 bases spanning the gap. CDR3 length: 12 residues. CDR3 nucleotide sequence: TGTGCCAGCAGCGTCGACCCCTATGGCTACACCTTC. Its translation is CASSVDPYGYTF. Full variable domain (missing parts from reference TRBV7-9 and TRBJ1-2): DTGVSQNPRHKITKRGQNVTFRCDPISEHNRLYWYRQTLGQGPEFLTYFQNEAQLEKSRLLSDRFSAERPKGSFSTLEIQRTEQGDSAMYLCASSVDPYGYTFGSGTRLTVV.

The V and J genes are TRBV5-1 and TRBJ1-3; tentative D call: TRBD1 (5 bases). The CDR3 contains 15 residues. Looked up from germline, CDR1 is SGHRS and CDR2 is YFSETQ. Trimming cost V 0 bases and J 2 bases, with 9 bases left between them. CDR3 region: CASSLAGRTGNTIYF. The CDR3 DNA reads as TGCGCCAGCAGCTTGGCGGGGCGCACTGGAAACACCATATATTTT.

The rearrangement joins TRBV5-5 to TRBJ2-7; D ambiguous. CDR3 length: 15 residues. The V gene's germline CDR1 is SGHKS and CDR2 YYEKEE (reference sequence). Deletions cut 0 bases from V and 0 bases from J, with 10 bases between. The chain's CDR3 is CASSLVFQISYEQYF. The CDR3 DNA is TGTGCCAGCAGCTTGGTATTTCAGATCTCCTACGAGCAGTACTTC.

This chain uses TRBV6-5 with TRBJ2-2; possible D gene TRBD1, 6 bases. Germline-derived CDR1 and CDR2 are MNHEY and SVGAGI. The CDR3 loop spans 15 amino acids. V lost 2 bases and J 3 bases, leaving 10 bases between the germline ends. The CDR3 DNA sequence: TGTGCCAGCAGTTACACCGGGACATACACCGGGGAGCTGTTTTTT. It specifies CASSYTGTYTGELFF.

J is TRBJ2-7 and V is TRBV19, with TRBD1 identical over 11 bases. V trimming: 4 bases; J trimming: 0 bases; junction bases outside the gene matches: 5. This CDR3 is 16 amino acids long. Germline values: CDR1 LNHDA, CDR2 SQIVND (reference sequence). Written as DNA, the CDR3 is TGTGCCAGTAGTAGGGACAGGGGGAGTACCTCCTACGAGCAGTACTTC. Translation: CASSRDRGSTSYEQYF. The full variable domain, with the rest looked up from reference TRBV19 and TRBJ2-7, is DGGITQSPKYLFRKEGQNVTLSCEQNLNHDAMYWYRQDPGQGLRLIYYSQIVNDFQKGDIAEGYSVSREKKESFPLTVTSAQKNPTAFYLCASSRDRGSTSYEQYFGPGTRLTVT.

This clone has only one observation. CDR3 DNA: TGTGCCAGCAGCCCGGGAGGAGGCTCTGGAAACACCATATATTTT. It specifies CASSPGGGSGNTIYF. The chain combines TRBV9 with TRBJ1-3; D remains ambiguous. V gave up 4 bases and J gave up 0 bases, with 11 bases separating them. The CDR3 totals 15 residues. Germline loops: CDR1 SGDLS, CDR2 YYNGEE.